What follows describes a single T cell receptor (beta chain). This clonotype was observed once. Its recognized antigen is unknown. Per-nucleotide qualities are absent, and no much larger clonotype sits a single base away. One read yields weak evidence. The CDR3, from cysteine to phenylalanine, totals 17 residues. Only CDR3 DNA is held: 51 bases, read in frame from base 1. As encoded in the germline V gene (reference sequence), CDR1 is SGHKS while CDR2 is YYEKEE. A distance of 18 bases separates the germline ends of V and J, which lose 3 bases and 2 bases respectively. The sample comes from a study of T cell repertoires in cytomegalovirus infection (dated by TCRdb to the late 2010s). Background on the whole study: The peptide stimulations were aimed at well-studied HLA-B-restricted epitopes as well as recently identified HLA-C-restricted CMV epitopes, whose presentation resists viral immunomodulation. The HLA type of each donor mattered for the analysis, because public TCR beta signatures pointed to carriage of CMV infection along with the matching HLA type. What the study reported, not specific to this receptor: In both this cohort and an independent roughly 350-donor cohort, the cumulative frequency of public TCR beta family members distinguished carriers of CMV infection plus the relevant HLA type. The ex vivo response was dominated by HLA-C-restricted CMV-specific TCR beta clonotypes, and the single most frequent clonotype in two of eight donors was supplied by these HLA-C-restricted clonotypes.

Reading the label with the study, this specimen's treatment or condition is: in vitro stimulation with specific CMV peptide epitopes to enrich CMV-specific T cells. The sequencer was an Illumina HiSeq 1500. The public sequencing data were trimmed at Q25 with fastp and processed into clonotypes with MiXCR by TCRdb, which kept only in-frame beta chains. Rows are unified per CDR3 protein, each entry keeping the most common DNA and genes. The sample data list 700,000 to 900,000 distinct CDR3 sequences, and 25% to 30% of these were observed just once. The ten largest clones add up to under 15% of the sample.

This TCR was recovered from a human donor in good health (CMV status not recorded). Some clones in this sample may be carry-over from other donors' samples. Here the sequenced sample was cultured CD8+ T cells from PBMCs, taken from culture after CMV antigen stimulation. The chain uses TRBV5-5 and TRBJ1-3, with the D gene call left open. The nucleotide sequence reads TGTGCCAGCAGCTCTCACCGACCTCCATCCCCTGGAAACACCATATATTTT. It is translated as CASSSHRPPSPGNTIYF.